These 14 T cell receptor beta chains were all obtained from the same sample, sequenced in a study of T cells in Graves' hyperthyroidism and ophthalmopathy. Researchers took RNA transcripts and amplified the TCR beta CDR3 regions from them. HTBI primers were the set used in a first-round RT-PCR of the TCR CDR3. TCRdb independently ran MiXCR on the multiplex PCR reads; one entry per CDR3 protein. Among about 580,000 distinct CDR3 sequences listed, under 60% were seen once. Material: peripheral blood or thyroid tissue (not recorded which). The receptors derive from a woman younger than 35 with Graves' hyperthyroidism.

V is TRBV20-1 and J is TRBJ2-7, with 8 bases aligning to TRBD2. The junction had 6 bases not matched to a gene; V was cut back by 5 bases and J by 3 bases. The germline V gene encodes CDR1 DFQATT and CDR2 SNEGSKA (reference sequence). The CDR3 sequence is 13 residues long. The CDR3 DNA follows: TGCAGTGCTCCGGGACTAGTTGGCTACGAGCAGTACTTC. Its protein product is CSAPGLVGYEQYF.

This chain uses TRBV25-1 with TRBJ2-7; TRBD2 might be the D (6 bases). CDR3 length: 13 residues. Germline CDR1 MGHDK, CDR2 SYGVNS. The CDR3 sequence is CARKSPWRDEQYF. The DNA for the CDR3 is TGTGCTCGAAAGTCTCCGTGGAGGGACGAGCAGTACTTC.

This clonotype turned up a few times. This chain uses TRBV27 with TRBJ2-5; the match to TRBD1 covers 8 bases. CDR3 length equals 14 residues. Trimming at V came to 6 bases and at J to 4 bases, leaving 7 bases not matched to a gene. The germline V gene encodes CDR1 MNHEY and CDR2 SMNVEV (reference sequence). This chain's CDR3 is CASRRGQGPETQYF. The CDR3, as DNA: TGTGCCAGCAGACGCGGACAGGGCCCAGAGACCCAGTACTTC.

This chain connects TRBV29-1 to TRBJ1-5; 7 bases line up with TRBD1. Losses at the gene ends were 8 bases for V and 6 bases for J; bases not matched to a gene: 7. The germline CDR1 and CDR2 sequences are SQVTM and ANQGSEA. The length of the CDR3 is 12 residues. DNA of the CDR3: TGCAGCCGCCCAGGGGGTGGTCAGCCCCAGCATTTT. Protein sequence: CSRPGGGQPQHF.

The J gene is TRBJ1-5, the V gene TRBV20-1; TRBD1 is a possible D gene (6 bases). V was pared by 1 base and J by 3 bases, with 10 bases between. The length of the CDR3 is 14 residues. Germline V gene sequence: CDR1 DFQATT, CDR2 SNEGSKA (reference sequence). This CDR3 reads CSARASGDNQPQHF. The CDR3 nucleotides read TGCAGTGCTAGAGCGTCAGGGGACAATCAGCCCCAGCATTTT.

The table lists this clonotype with many counts. This rearrangement joins TRBV6-2 or TRBV6-3 to TRBJ2-5, with TRBD2 identical over 7 bases. V lost 6 bases and J lost 2; bases outside the gene matches: 15. CDR1 and CDR2 (germline): MNHEY, SVGEGT. CDR3 length: 17 residues. CDR3 in amino acids: CASSINSPASGQETQYF. In DNA form, the CDR3 reads TGTGCCAGCAGCATCAACTCTCCCGCTAGCGGACAAGAGACCCAGTACTTC.

J is TRBJ2-5 and V is TRBV15; 8 bases line up with TRBD1. The germline gives CDR1 LNHNV, CDR2 YYDKDF (reference sequence). Trimming took 3 bases from V and 6 from J; bases not matched to a gene: 9. The CDR3 runs to 15 residues. CDR3 sequence (DNA): TGTGCCACCAGCAGTGAAGGACAGGGTATGAAGACCCAGTACTTC. This gives the protein CATSSEGQGMKTQYF.

Many counts were recorded for this clonotype. This chain joins TRBV6-1 and TRBJ2-7; 7 bases line up with TRBD2. This CDR3 is 14 amino acids long. Germline CDR1 and CDR2: MNHNS and SASEGT. V shed 2 bases, J shed 3 bases, and the junction held 4 bases outside the gene matches. The CDR3 DNA reads TGTGCCAGCAGTGAACTAGCGGAGGACTACGAGCAGTACTTC. Protein sequence: CASSELAEDYEQYF.

The chain couples TRBV6-5 to TRBJ2-7, with TRBD2 as a possible D gene (5 bases). The CDR3 has 16 amino acids. Deletions cut 6 bases from V and 7 bases from J, with 25 bases between. Germline CDR1 is MNHEY and CDR2 is SVGAGI. The CDR3 here is CASRPPTRWGRNEQYF. CDR3 bases: TGTGCCAGCAGACCACCTACTAGGTGGGGTAGGAATGAGCAGTACTTC.

The chain carries TRBV2 and TRBJ2-2, with D hard to call. Trimming shortened V by 8 bases and J by 6 bases, and 7 bases separated the two germline ends. This CDR3 has 11 residues. From germline, CDR1 is SNHLY and CDR2 FYNNEI. In nucleotides, the CDR3 is TGTGCCAGCGGTGGCGCCGGGGAGCTGTTTTTT. This sequence encodes CASGGAGELFF.

The V and J genes are TRBV12-3 or TRBV12-4 and TRBJ2-2; no firm D call. CDR3 length: 12 residues. V was shortened by 6 bases and J by 7 bases, with 9 bases between the two germline ends. CDR3 residues: CASRDFNGELFF. CDR3 in DNA: TGTGCCAGCAGGGATTTTAACGGGGAGCTGTTTTTT.

This clonotype was seen at least ten times. CDR3: CATSGTFETQYF. The CDR3 DNA is TGTGCCACCTCCGGGACTTTCGAGACCCAGTACTTC. The chain combines TRBV7-9 with TRBJ2-5; the D gene is possibly TRBD2 (6 bases). The ends were cut back, 10 bases at V and 5 bases at J, with 14 bases in the middle. Germline assignment: CDR1 SEHNR and CDR2 FQNEAQ (reference sequence). This CDR3 has 12 amino acids.

Ten or more counts support this clonotype. The V call is TRBV15, the J call TRBJ1-2, with 9 bases fitting TRBD1. The germline CDR1 and CDR2 sequences are LNHNV and YYDKDF (reference sequence). The CDR3 is 15 residues long. V was clipped by 4 bases and J by 3 bases; unmatched bases: 6. The CDR3 bases are TGTGCCACCAGCACCAGACAGGGGGGCGACTATGGCTACACCTTC. Translating it yields CATSTRQGGDYGYTF.

This clonotype was found many times. The chain links TRBV4-3 to TRBJ2-7; 10 nucleotides align to TRBD1. CDR3 length: 16 residues. In germline, CDR1 is LGHNA, CDR2 YSLEER. J lost 5 bases, V lost 3 bases, and 10 bases had no gene match. CDR3: CASSHLYRDRGNEQYF. For the CDR3, the DNA is TGCGCCAGCAGCCACCTATACCGGGACAGGGGCAACGAGCAGTACTTC.